Shown below are 5 T cell receptor beta chains from a single sample sequenced in a study of cytomegalovirus exposure and HLA in healthy donors. Primers: 60 Vbeta forward and 13 Jbeta reverse. Assay used: immunoSEQ multiplex PCR; TCRdb lists only in-frame clones, some missing. The sample holds about 160,000 clones, roughly 89% seen once. Sequenced sample: PBMCs. The receptors here all came from a woman under 40 in good health and CMV-seronegative.

The chain couples TRBV7-6 to TRBJ2-1, with TRBD2 identical over 7 bases. This CDR3 region has 14 residues. Looked up from germline, CDR1 is SGHVS and CDR2 is FNYEAQ. V shed 1 base, J shed 8 bases, and the junction held 5 bases outside the gene matches. The CDR3 region is CASSLGPSGDEQFF. DNA for the CDR3: TGTGCCAGCAGCTTAGGTCCAAGCGGGGATGAGCAGTTCTTC.

This chain joins TRBV7-2 and TRBJ2-3; 8 positions match TRBD2. With V trimmed by 8 bases and J by 4 bases, 11 bases remained unmatched. The CDR3 sequence is 15 residues long. CDR1 SGHTA and CDR2 FQGNSA come from the germline V gene. The CDR3: CASLYGGAWADTQYF. The CDR3 DNA is TGTGCCAGCTTGTACGGGGGGGCCTGGGCAGATACGCAGTATTTT.

The chain carries TRBV9 and TRBJ2-2, with 12 bases that match TRBD2. V trimming: 3 bases; J trimming: 1 base; junction bases outside the gene matches: 4. This CDR3 is 17 amino acids long. Per the germline V gene, CDR1 is SGDLS and CDR2 is YYNGEE. CDR3: CASSARGLAGNTGELFF. The CDR3 region has the DNA TGTGCCAGCAGCGCCCGGGGACTAGCGGGGAACACCGGGGAGCTGTTTTTT.

The gene calls are TRBV15 and TRBJ2-7; D is perhaps TRBD1 (5 bases). Germline V gene data show CDR1 as LNHNV and CDR2 as YYDKDF (reference sequence). There are 14 residues in the CDR3. The V and J ends lost 1 base and 3 bases respectively, with 10 bases between them. CDR3 in DNA: TGTGCCACCAGCAGAGGTGGGGCTCTCTACGAGCAGTACTTC. Its translation: CATSRGGALYEQYF.

The chain employs TRBV6-5 and TRBJ2-3, with TRBD2 matching over 8 bases. This CDR3 spans 16 amino acids. J gave up 6 bases and V 2 bases, and 10 bases lay outside the gene matches. CDR1 and CDR2 (germline): MNHEY, SVGAGI. CDR3 sequence (DNA): TGTGCCAGCAGTTACCTTGGCGGGGGGCGGAGGGATACGCAGTATTTT. It codes for CASSYLGGGRRDTQYF.